The T cell receptor (beta chain) described here comes from a study of T cell changes during pregnancy in multiple sclerosis. The germline gives CDR1 MNHEY, CDR2 SVGAGI. The V end was cut by 2 bases, the J end by 4 bases, with 8 bases between. There are 14 residues in the CDR3. Using immunoSEQ multiplex PCR, the repertoire was profiled, and TCRdb retains in-frame clones only, with some absent. The sample lists roughly 110,000 clones, about 90% occurring once. This sequence was found in a female donor with multiple sclerosis, enrolled in a pregnancy study. J is TRBJ2-2 and V is TRBV6-5; D not resolved. The sample consisted of peripheral blood, taken before pregnancy. CDR3 loop: CASSYNWLTGELFF. The CDR3 region has the DNA TGTGCCAGCAGTTACAATTGGCTCACCGGGGAGCTGTTTTTT.